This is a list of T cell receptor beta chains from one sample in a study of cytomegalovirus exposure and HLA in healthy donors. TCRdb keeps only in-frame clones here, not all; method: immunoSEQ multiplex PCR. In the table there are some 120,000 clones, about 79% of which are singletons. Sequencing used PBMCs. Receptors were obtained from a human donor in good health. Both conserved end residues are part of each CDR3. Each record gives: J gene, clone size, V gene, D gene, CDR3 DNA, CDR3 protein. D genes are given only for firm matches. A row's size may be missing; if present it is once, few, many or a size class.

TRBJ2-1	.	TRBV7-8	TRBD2	TGTGCCAGCAGCACGGGACTAGCGGGAGTCCCCTTCTTC	CASSTGLAGVPFF
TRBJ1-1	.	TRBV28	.	TGTGCCAGCAACCCCGGCCGCGGTAGCTATATGAACACTGAAGCTTTCTTT	CASNPGRGSYMNTEAFF
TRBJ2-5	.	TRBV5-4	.	TGTGCCAGCAGCTTGGGGGCCCAAGAGACCCAGTACTTC	CASSLGAQETQYF
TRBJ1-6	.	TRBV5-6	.	TGTGCCAGCAGCCGGTCGCCAGGCGAGGGTACACCCCTCCACTTT	CASSRSPGEGTPLHF
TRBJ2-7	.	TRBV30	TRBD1	TGTGCCTTCCGGGACAGGGGCTCCTACGAGCAGTACTTC	CAFRDRGSYEQYF
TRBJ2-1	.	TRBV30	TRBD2	TGTGCCTGGGGCCTAGCGGGAGGTCCCCATGAGCAGTTCTTC	CAWGLAGGPHEQFF
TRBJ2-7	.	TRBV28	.	TGTGCCAGCAGTTACGACAGACGCTCCTACGAGCAGTACTTC	CASSYDRRSYEQYF
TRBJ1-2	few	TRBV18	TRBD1	TGTGCCAGCTCACCGGGACAGGGGACCCATGGCTACACCTTC	CASSPGQGTHGYTF
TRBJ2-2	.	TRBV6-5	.	TGTGCCAGCAGTTACTCCAGGGCTGGCGGGGAGCTGTTTTTT	CASSYSRAGGELFF
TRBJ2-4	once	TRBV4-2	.	TGTGCCAGCAGCGGTGGTCGGAGGGGCGGTGGAAACATTCAGTACTTC	CASSGGRRGGGNIQYF
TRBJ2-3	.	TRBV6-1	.	TGTGCCAGCAGTGGTACGGGAAGCACAGATACGCAGTATTTT	CASSGTGSTDTQYF
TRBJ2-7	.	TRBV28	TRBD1	TGTGCCAGCAGTTCCGGGACAGCTAAGACCTACGAGCAGTACTTC	CASSSGTAKTYEQYF
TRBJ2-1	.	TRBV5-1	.	TGCGCCAGCAGCTTTCAGGGTGCGGAGGAGCAGTTCTTC	CASSFQGAEEQFF
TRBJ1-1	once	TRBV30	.	TGTGCCTGGAGTGGGTCGGGGAACACTGAAGCTTTCTTT	CAWSGSGNTEAFF
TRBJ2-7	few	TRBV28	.	TGTGCCAGCAGTAAGGCCCTAGCAGCTGACGAGCAGTACTTC	CASSKALAADEQYF
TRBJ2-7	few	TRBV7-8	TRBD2	TGTGCCAGCAGCTTACGCCTCACCGGGACTACCTACGAGCAGTACTTC	CASSLRLTGTTYEQYF
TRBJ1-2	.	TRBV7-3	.	TGTGCCAGCAGTAAAGGGGGTTCTAACTATGGCTACACCTTC	CASSKGGSNYGYTF
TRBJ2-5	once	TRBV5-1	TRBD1	TGCGCCAGCAGCCCAGGACAGGGGAGGGTGGAGACCCAGTACTTC	CASSPGQGRVETQYF
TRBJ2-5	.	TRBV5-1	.	TGCGCCAGCAGTTTTGGACAGCGTACGGAGACCCAGTACTTC	CASSFGQRTETQYF
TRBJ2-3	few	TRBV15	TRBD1	TGTGCCACCAGCAGGGGGGGACAGGGGTCAGATACGCAGTATTTT	CATSRGGQGSDTQYF
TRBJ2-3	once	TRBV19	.	TGTGCCAGTAGTGTCTCGGGTGGAGATACGCAGTATTTT	CASSVSGGDTQYF
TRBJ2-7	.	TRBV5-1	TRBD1	TGCGCCAGCAGCTGGGACAGGCCTACGTACGAGCAGTACTTC	CASSWDRPTYEQYF
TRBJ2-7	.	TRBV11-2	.	TGTGCCAGCAGCGTTGGCCGGGGGAGCTCCTACGAGCAGTACTTC	CASSVGRGSSYEQYF
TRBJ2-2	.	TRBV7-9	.	TGTGCCAGCAGCGCCCGACTAGCGAACACCGGGGAGCTGTTTTTT	CASSARLANTGELFF
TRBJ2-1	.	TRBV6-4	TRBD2	TGTGCCAGCAGTGCCACTAGCGGGGGACCCCATGAGCAGTTCTTC	CASSATSGGPHEQFF
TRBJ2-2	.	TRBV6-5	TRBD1	TGTGCCAGCAGTTACAACAGGGGCACCGGGGAGCTGTTTTTT	CASSYNRGTGELFF